A single sample is the source of the 11 T cell receptor beta chains below, sequenced in a study of T cell responses to AZD1222 COVID-19 vaccine. TCRdb keeps only in-frame clones here, not all; method: immunoSEQ multiplex PCR. The table records around 130,000 clones, around 90% of them present only once. Sequenced material: peripheral blood, taken 28 days after the second AZD1222 dose. All receptors derive from an adult who received the AZD1222 COVID-19 vaccine.

DNA of the CDR3: TGTGCCAGCAGTCCCGGGAATGAGCAGTTCTTC. Translated: CASSPGNEQFF. The rearrangement uses TRBV6-2 or TRBV6-3 and TRBJ2-1, with unresolved D. CDR3 length: 11 residues. Per the germline V gene, CDR1 is MNHEY and CDR2 is SVGEGT. Trimming stripped 5 bases from V and 7 bases from J, with 6 bases between.

This clone showed up just once. The rearrangement uses TRBV6-6 and TRBJ1-5; weak D call: TRBD1 (6 bases). The germline V gene encodes CDR1 MNHNY and CDR2 SVGAGI (reference sequence). The CDR3 has 13 residues. Trimming took off 8 bases at V and 3 bases at J, with 11 bases between the two ends. The chain's CDR3 is CASSSGVNQPQHF. The CDR3, as DNA: TGTGCCAGCTCCTCAGGGGTCAATCAGCCCCAGCATTTT.

V usage is TRBV10-3 and J usage is TRBJ2-7; tentatively, D is TRBD1 (6 bases). Per germline, CDR1 ENHRY and CDR2 SYGVKD. CDR3 size: 15 residues. Deletions cut 6 bases from V and 4 bases from J, with 19 bases between. Here the CDR3 reads CAISSLGTHVYEQYF. The CDR3 nucleotides are TGTGCCATCAGCTCGCTCGGGACACACGTTTACGAGCAGTACTTC.

The chain combines TRBV13 with TRBJ1-2; 9 nucleotides agree with TRBD1. CDR3 length: 14 amino acids. The V segment lost 3 bases and the J segment 5 bases; nucleotides outside the gene matches: 4. Germline lookup yields CDR1 PRHDT and CDR2 FYEKMQ (reference sequence). For the CDR3, the DNA is TGTGCCAGCAGCTTCGGGACAGGGCAATATGGCTACACCTTC. Protein product: CASSFGTGQYGYTF.

This chain joins TRBV19 and TRBJ2-1; TRBD2 aligns across 12 bases. Germline CDR1 and CDR2: LNHDA and SQIVND (reference sequence). The CDR3 spans 16 residues. With 5 bases clipped from V and 8 bases from J, the junction kept 10 bases outside the gene matches. This CDR3 is CASSLTTSGRSDEQFF. The CDR3 coding sequence is TGTGCCAGTAGTCTCACCACTAGCGGGAGGAGTGATGAGCAGTTCTTC.

V usage is TRBV19 and J usage is TRBJ1-3; no clear D. Germline loops: CDR1 LNHDA, CDR2 SQIVND (reference sequence). CDR3 length: 14 residues. Trimming removed 1 base from V and 4 bases from J, with 8 bases in between. The CDR3 DNA reads TGTGCCAGTAGTATAGGTGCTTACGGAAACACCATATATTTT. Translation: CASSIGAYGNTIYF.

V and J are TRBV5-1 and TRBJ2-3; TRBD1 aligns across 8 bases. The CDR3 runs 17 residues. V trimming: 0 bases; J trimming: 1 base; junction bases outside the gene matches: 7. Germline V gene sequence: CDR1 SGHRS, CDR2 YFSETQ. The CDR3 sequence: CASSLVGQGTGTDTQYF. The CDR3, as DNA: TGCGCCAGCAGCTTGGTAGGACAGGGTACGGGCACAGATACGCAGTATTTT.

The J gene is TRBJ2-7, the V gene TRBV19; 9 bases align to TRBD1. The V gene's germline CDR1 is LNHDA and CDR2 SQIVND (reference sequence). This CDR3 is built from 13 residues. With 5 bases clipped from V and 5 bases from J, the junction kept 4 bases outside the gene matches. CDR3 loop: CASSSRDRDEQYF. CDR3 DNA: TGTGCCAGTAGTTCCCGGGACAGGGACGAGCAGTACTTC.

The J gene is TRBJ1-5, the V gene TRBV12-3 or TRBV12-4; D ambiguous. V lost 8 bases and J 4 bases, leaving 12 bases between the germline ends. This CDR3 contains 13 residues. The CDR3 DNA sequence: TGTGCCAGCCGAGGGCTCGGTAATCAGCCCCAGCATTTT. It yields the protein CASRGLGNQPQHF.

The chain couples TRBV9 to TRBJ2-5; no reliable D call. Germline lookup yields CDR1 SGDLS and CDR2 YYNGEE. There are 13 residues in the CDR3. V shed 0 bases and J shed 4 bases, with 7 bases lying between them. The DNA for the CDR3 is TGTGCCAGCAGCGTAGGAGAAACAGAGACCCAGTACTTC. This translates into CASSVGETETQYF.

The gene calls are TRBV14 and TRBJ2-6; D is unresolved. The CDR3 is 15 amino acids. Germline assignment: CDR1 SGHDN and CDR2 FVKESK. Trimming pared 1 base from V and 1 base from J, leaving 5 bases between. Here the CDR3 reads CASSQGWSGANVLTF. The CDR3 DNA sequence: TGTGCCAGCAGCCAAGGTTGGTCTGGGGCCAACGTCCTGACTTTC.